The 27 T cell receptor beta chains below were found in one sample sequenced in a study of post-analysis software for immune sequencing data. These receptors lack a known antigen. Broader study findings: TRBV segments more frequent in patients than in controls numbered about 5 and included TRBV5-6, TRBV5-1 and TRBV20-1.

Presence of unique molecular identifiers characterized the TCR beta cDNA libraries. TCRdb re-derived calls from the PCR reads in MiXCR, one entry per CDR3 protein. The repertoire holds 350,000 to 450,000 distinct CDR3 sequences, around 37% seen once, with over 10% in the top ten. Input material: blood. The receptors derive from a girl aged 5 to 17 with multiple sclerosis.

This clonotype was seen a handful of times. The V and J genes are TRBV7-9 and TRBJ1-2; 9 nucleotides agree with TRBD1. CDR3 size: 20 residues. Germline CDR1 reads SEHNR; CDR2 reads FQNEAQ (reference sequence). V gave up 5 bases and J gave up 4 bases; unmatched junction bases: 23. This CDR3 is CASSGVAPGQGPTMAYGYTF. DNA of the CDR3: TGTGCCAGCAGCGGCGTGGCCCCGGGACAGGGCCCCACAATGGCCTATGGCTACACCTTC.

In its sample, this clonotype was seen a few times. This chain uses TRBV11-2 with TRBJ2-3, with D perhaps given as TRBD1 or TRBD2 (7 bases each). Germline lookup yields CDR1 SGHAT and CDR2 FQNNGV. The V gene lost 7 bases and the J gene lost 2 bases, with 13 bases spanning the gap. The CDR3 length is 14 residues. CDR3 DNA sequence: TGTGCCAGCACAGGGGGGGCCTTCACAGATACGCAGTATTTT. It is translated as CASTGGAFTDTQYF.

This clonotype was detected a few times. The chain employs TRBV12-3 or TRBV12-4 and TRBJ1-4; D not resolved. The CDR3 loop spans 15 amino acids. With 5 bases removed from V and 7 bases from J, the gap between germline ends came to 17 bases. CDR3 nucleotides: TGTGCCAGCAGTCCAAGGGCTTTAGGAGGTGAAAAACTGTTTTTT. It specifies CASSPRALGGEKLFF.

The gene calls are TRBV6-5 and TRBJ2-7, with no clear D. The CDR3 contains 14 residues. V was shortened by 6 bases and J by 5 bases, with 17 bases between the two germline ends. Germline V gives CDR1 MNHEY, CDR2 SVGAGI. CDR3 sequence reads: CASSISSSFDEQYF. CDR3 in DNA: TGTGCCAGCAGCATAAGCAGCTCATTCGACGAGCAGTACTTC.

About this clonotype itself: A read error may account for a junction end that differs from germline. The CDR3 DNA reads TGCTGCGTTGGGCGGCTACAAGAGACCCAGTACTTC. Residues: CCVGRLQETQYF. V usage is TRBV29-1 and J usage is TRBJ2-5; D is undetermined. Per germline, CDR1 SQVTM and CDR2 ANQGSEA. This CDR3 has 12 residues.

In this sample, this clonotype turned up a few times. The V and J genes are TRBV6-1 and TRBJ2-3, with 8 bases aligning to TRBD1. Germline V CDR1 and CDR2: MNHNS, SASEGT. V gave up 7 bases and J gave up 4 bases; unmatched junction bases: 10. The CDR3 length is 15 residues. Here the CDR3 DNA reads TGTGCCAGCAACCCGACAGGGGATCATGCAGATACGCAGTATTTT. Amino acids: CASNPTGDHADTQYF.

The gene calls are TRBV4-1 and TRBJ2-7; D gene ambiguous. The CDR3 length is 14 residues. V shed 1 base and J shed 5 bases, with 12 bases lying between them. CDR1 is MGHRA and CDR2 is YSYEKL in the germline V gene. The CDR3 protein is CASSQVAGPNEQYF. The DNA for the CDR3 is TGCGCCAGCAGCCAAGTGGCAGGTCCGAACGAGCAGTACTTC.

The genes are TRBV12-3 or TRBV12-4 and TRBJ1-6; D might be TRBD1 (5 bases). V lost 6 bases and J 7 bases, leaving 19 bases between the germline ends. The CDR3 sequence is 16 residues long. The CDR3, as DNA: TGTGCCAGCAGCCAAAGACAGCTCCTAGGGAATTCACCCCTCCACTTT. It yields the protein CASSQRQLLGNSPLHF.

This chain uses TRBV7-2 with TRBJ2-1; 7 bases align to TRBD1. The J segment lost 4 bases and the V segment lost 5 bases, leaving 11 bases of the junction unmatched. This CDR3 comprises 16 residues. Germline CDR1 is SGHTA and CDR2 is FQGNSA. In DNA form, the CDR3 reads TGTGCCAGCAGCCGTACAGGGGCGTCTGCGTACAATGAGCAGTTCTTC. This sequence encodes CASSRTGASAYNEQFF.

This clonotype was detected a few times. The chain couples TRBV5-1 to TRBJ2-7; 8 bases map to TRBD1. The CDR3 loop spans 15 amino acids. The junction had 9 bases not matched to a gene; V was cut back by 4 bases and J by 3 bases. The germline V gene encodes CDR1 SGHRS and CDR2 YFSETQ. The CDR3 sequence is CASSPGGQGIYEQYF. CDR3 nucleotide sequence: TGCGCCAGCAGCCCGGGCGGACAGGGCATCTACGAGCAGTACTTC.

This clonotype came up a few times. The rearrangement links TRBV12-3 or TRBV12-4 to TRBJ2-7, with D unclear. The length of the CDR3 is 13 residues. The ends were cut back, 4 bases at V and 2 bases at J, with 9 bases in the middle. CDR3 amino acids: CASSWVDPYEQYF. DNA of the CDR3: TGTGCCAGCAGTTGGGTCGACCCCTACGAGCAGTACTTC.

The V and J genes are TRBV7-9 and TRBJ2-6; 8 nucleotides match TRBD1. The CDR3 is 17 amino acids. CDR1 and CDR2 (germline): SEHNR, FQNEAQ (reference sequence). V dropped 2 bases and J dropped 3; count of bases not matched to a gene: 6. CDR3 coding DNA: TGTGCCAGCAGCTTAACAGGGGGTCGGCATGGGGCCAACGTCCTGACTTTC. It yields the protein CASSLTGGRHGANVLTF. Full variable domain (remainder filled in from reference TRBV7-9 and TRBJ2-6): DTGVSQNPRHKITKRGQNVTFRCDPISEHNRLYWYRQTLGQGPEFLTYFQNEAQLEKSRLLSDRFSAERPKGSFSTLEIQRTEQGDSAMYLCASSLTGGRHGANVLTFGAGSRLTVL.

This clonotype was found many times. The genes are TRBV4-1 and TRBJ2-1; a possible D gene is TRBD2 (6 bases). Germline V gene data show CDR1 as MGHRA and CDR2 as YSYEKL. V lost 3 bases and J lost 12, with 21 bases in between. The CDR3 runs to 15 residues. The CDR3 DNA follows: TGCGCCAGCAGCCAGTTGATTGGACTACAACCAAGGCAGTTCTTC. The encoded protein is CASSQLIGLQPRQFF.

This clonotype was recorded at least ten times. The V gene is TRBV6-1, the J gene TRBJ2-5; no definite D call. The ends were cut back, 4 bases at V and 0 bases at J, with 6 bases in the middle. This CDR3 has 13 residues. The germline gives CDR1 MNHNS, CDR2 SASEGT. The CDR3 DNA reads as TGTGCCAGCAGTGCTAGTGACCAAGAGACCCAGTACTTC. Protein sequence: CASSASDQETQYF.

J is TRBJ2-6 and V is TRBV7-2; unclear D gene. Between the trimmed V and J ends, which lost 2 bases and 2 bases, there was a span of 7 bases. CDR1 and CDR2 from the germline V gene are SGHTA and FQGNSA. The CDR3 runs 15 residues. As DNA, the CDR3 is TGTGCCAGCAGCTTAAACCCGGCTGGGGCCAACGTCCTGACTTTC. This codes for CASSLNPAGANVLTF.

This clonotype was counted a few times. CDR3 sequence: CASSPRTSNEQFF. The CDR3 DNA sequence: TGTGCCAGCAGCCCCCGGACTAGCAATGAGCAGTTCTTC. V gene TRBV7-9 combines with J gene TRBJ2-1; 7 bases fit TRBD2. CDR3 length: 13 amino acids. V lost 5 bases, J lost 6 bases, and 4 bases stayed unmatched. Germline-derived CDR1 and CDR2 are SEHNR and FQNEAQ (reference sequence).

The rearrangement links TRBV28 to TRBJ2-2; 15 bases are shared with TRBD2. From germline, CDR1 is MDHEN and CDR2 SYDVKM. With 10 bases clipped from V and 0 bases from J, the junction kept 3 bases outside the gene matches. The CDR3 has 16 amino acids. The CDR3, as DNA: TGTGCCATCGGACTAGCGGGGGGGACGAACACCGGGGAGCTGTTTTTT. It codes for CAIGLAGGTNTGELFF. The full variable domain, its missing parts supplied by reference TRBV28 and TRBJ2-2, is DVKVTQSSRYLVKRTGEKVFLECVQDMDHENMFWYRQDPGLGLRLIYFSYDVKMKEKGDIPEGYSVSREKKERFSLILESASTNQTSMYLCAIGLAGGTNTGELFFGEGSRLTVL.

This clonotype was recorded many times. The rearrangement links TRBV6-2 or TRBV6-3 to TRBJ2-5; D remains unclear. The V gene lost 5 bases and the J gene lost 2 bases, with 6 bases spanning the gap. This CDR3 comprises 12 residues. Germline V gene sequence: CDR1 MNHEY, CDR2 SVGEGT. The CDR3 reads CASSTLQETQYF. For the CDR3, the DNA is TGTGCCAGCAGTACCCTTCAAGAGACCCAGTACTTC.

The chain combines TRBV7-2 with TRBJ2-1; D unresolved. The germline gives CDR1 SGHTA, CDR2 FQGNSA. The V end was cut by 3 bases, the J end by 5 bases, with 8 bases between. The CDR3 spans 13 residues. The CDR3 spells CASSFMSHNEQFF. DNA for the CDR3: TGTGCCAGCAGCTTCATGTCCCACAATGAGCAGTTCTTC.

The DNA for the CDR3 is TGTGCCAGCAGCGTTGGGACAGGGATCGATGAGCAGTTCTTC. It translates to CASSVGTGIDEQFF. V gene TRBV7-9 combines with J gene TRBJ2-1; 9 bases are shared with TRBD1. Per germline, CDR1 SEHNR and CDR2 FQNEAQ (reference sequence). The ends lost 5 bases at V and 8 bases at J; junction bases unmatched: 7. This CDR3 is built from 14 residues.

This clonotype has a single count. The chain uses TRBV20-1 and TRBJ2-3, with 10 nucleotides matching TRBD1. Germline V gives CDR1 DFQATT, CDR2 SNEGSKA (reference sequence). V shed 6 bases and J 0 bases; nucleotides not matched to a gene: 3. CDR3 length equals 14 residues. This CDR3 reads CSAKDRGSTDTQYF. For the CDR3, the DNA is TGCAGTGCAAAGGACAGGGGGAGCACAGATACGCAGTATTTT.

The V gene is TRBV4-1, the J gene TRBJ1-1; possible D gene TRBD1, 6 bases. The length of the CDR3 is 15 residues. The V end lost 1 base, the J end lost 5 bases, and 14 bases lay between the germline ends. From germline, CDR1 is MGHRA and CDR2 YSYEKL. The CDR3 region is CASSQAPQGLTEAFF. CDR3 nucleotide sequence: TGCGCCAGCAGCCAAGCCCCACAGGGTCTGACTGAAGCTTTCTTT.

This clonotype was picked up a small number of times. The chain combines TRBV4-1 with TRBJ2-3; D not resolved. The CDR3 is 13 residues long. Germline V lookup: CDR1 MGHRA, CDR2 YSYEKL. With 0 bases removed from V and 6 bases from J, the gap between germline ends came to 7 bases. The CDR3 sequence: CASSQEPTDTQYF. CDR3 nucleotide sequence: TGCGCCAGCAGCCAAGAACCCACGGATACGCAGTATTTT.

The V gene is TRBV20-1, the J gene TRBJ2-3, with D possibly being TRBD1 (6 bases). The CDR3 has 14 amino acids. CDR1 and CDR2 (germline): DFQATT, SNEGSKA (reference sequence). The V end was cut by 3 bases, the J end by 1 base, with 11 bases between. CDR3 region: CSASTGQGTDTQYF. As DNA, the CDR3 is TGCAGTGCTAGCACGGGACAAGGCACAGATACGCAGTATTTT.

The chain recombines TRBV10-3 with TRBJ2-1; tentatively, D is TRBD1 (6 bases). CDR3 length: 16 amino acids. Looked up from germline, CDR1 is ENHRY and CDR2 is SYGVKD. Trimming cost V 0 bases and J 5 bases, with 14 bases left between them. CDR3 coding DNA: TGTGCCATCAGTGAGTCTTATGGACAGAAAGACAATGAGCAGTTCTTC. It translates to CAISESYGQKDNEQFF.

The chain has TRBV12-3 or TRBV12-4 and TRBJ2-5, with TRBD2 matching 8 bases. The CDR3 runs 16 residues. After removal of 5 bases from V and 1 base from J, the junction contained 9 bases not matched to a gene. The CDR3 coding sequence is TGTGCCAGCAGTGACGCGAGCGGGGGCTTCCAAGAGACCCAGTACTTC. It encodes CASSDASGGFQETQYF.

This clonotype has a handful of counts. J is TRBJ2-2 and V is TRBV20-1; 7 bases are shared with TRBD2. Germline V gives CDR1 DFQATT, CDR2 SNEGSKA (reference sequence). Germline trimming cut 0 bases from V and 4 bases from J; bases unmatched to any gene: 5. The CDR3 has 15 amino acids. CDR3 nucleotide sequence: TGCAGTGCTAGAGATGGGCGACTAGCCACCGGGGAGCTGTTTTTT. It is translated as CSARDGRLATGELFF.